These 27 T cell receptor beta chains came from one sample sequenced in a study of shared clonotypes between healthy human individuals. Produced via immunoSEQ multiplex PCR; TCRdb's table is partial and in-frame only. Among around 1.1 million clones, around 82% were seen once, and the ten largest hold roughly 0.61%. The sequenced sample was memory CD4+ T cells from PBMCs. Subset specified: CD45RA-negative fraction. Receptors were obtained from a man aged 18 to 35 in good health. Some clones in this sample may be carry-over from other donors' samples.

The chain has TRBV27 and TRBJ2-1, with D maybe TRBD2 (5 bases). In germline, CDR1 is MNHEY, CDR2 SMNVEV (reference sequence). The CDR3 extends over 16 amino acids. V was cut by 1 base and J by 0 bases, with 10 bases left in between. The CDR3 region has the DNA TGTGCCAGCAGTTTATTAGCGAGACACTCCTACAATGAGCAGTTCTTC. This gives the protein CASSLLARHSYNEQFF.

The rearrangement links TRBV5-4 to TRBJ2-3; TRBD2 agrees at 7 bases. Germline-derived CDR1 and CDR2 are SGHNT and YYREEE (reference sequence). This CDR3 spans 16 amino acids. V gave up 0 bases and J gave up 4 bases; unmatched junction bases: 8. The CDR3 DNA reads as TGTGCCAGCAGCTTGGCCTTAGGCGGGAGCTCAGATACGCAGTATTTT. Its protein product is CASSLALGGSSDTQYF.

CDR3 coding DNA: TGTGCCAGCATTGACAGTCGGCCCTATGGCTACACCTTC. This gives the protein CASIDSRPYGYTF. The V call is TRBV28, the J call TRBJ1-2; TRBD1 is a possible D gene (5 bases). Germline V CDR1 and CDR2: MDHEN, SYDVKM. The CDR3 totals 13 residues. V shed 7 bases and J shed 4 bases, with 13 bases lying between them.

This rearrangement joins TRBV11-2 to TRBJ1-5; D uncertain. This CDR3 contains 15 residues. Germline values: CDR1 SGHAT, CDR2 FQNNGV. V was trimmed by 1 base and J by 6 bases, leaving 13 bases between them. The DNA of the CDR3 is TGTGCCAGCAGCTTAGGTTACCCGGGCGGTCAGCCCCAGCATTTT. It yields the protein CASSLGYPGGQPQHF.

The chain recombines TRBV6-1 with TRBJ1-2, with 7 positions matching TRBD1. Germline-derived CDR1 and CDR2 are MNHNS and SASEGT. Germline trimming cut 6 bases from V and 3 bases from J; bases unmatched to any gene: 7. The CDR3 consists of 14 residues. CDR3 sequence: CASRQQGTHYGYTF. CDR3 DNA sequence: TGTGCCAGCAGACAACAGGGGACCCACTATGGCTACACCTTC.

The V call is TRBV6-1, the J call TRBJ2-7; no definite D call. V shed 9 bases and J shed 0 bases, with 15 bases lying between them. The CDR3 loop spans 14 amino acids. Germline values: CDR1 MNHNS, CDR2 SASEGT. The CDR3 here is CASRIGLRSYEQYF. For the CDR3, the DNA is TGTGCCAGTAGGATAGGTCTACGCTCCTACGAGCAGTACTTC.

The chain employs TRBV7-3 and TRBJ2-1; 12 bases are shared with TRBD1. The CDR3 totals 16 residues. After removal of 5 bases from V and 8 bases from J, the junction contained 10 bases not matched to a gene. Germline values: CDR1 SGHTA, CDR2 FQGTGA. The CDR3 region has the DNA TGTGCCAGCAGCCGGGGACAGGGGGCGTCCATGGATGAGCAGTTCTTC. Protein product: CASSRGQGASMDEQFF.

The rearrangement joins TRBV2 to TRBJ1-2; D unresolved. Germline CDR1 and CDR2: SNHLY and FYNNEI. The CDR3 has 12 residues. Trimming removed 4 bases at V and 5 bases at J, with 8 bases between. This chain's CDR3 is CASSATAYGYTF. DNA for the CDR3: TGTGCCAGCAGTGCCACAGCGTATGGCTACACCTTC. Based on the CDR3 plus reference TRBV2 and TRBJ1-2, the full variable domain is EPEVTQTPSHQVTQMGQEVILRCVPISNHLYFYWYRQILGQKVEFLVSFYNNEISEKSEIFDDQFSVERPDGSNFTLKIRSTKLEDSAMYFCASSATAYGYTFGSGTRLTVV.

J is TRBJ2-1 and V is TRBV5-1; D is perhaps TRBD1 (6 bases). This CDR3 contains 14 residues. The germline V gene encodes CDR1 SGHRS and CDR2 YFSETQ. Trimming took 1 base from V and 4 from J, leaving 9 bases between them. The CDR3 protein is CASSLNGQYNEQFF. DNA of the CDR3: TGCGCCAGCAGCTTGAATGGACAGTACAATGAGCAGTTCTTC.

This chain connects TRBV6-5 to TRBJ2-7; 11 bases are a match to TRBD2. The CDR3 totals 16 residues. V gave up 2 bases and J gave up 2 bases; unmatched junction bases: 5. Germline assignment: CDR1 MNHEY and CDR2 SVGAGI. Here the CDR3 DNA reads TGTGCCAGCAGTTACGCGGGACTAGCGGCCCCCTACGAGCAGTACTTC. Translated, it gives CASSYAGLAAPYEQYF.

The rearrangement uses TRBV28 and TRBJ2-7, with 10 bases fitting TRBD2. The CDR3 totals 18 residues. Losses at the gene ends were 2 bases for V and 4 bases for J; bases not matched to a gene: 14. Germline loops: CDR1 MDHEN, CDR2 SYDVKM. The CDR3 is CASSLPGSGAGGLYEQYF. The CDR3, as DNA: TGTGCCAGCAGTTTACCGGGGAGTGGAGCGGGAGGGTTGTACGAGCAGTACTTC.

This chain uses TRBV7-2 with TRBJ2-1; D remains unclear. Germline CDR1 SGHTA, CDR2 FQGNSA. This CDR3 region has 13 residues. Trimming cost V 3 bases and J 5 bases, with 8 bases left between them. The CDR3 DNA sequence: TGTGCCAGCAGCTTCAACAGCGACAATGAGCAGTTCTTC. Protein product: CASSFNSDNEQFF.

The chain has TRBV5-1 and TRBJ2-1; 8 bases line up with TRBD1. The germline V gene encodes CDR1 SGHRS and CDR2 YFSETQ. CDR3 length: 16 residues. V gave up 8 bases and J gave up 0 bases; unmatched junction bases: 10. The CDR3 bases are TGCGCCAGTTCCGGACAGGGCACGAGCTCCTACAATGAGCAGTTCTTC. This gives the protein CASSGQGTSSYNEQFF.

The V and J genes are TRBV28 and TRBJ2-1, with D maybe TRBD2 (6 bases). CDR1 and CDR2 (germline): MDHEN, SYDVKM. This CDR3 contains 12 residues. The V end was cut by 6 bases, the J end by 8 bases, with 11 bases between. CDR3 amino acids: CASRRGGHEQFF. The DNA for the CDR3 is TGTGCCAGCAGGCGGGGCGGGCATGAGCAGTTCTTC. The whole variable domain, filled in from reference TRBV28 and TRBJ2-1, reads DVKVTQSSRYLVKRTGEKVFLECVQDMDHENMFWYRQDPGLGLRLIYFSYDVKMKEKGDIPEGYSVSREKKERFSLILESASTNQTSMYLCASRRGGHEQFFGPGTRLTVL.

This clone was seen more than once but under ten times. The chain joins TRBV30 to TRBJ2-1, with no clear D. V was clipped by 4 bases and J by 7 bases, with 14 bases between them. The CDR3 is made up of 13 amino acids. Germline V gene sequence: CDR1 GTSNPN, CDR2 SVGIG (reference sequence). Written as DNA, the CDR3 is TGTGCCTGGACAGTAATAACGGGTAATGAGCAGTTCTTC. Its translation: CAWTVITGNEQFF.

CDR3 sequence (DNA): TGTGCCAGCAGCTTGGGGGGACCAGCGGGAACAGATACGCAGTATTTT. This sequence encodes CASSLGGPAGTDTQYF. The V call is TRBV5-4, the J call TRBJ2-3; 7 positions match TRBD2. V was pared by 0 bases and J by 3 bases, with 7 bases of the junction left unmatched. Germline CDR1 and CDR2: SGHNT and YYREEE (reference sequence). The CDR3 loop spans 16 amino acids.

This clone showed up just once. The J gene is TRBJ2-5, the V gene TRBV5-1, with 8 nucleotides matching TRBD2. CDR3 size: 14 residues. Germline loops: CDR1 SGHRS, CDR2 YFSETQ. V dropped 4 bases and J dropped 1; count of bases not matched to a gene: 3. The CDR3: CASSRGGPQETQYF. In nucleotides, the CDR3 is TGCGCCAGCAGCCGCGGGGGGCCCCAAGAGACCCAGTACTTC.

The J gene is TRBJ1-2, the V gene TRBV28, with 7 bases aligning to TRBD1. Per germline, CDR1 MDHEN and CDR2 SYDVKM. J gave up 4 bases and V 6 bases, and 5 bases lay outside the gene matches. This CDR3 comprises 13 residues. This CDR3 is CASRDGTAYGYTF. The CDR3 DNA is TGTGCCAGCAGGGACGGGACAGCCTATGGCTACACCTTC.

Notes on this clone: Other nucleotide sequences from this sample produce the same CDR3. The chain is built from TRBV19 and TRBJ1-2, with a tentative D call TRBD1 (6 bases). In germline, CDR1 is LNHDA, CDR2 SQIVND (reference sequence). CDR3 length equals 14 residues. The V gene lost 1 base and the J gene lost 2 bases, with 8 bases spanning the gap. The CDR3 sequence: CASSIGTGNYGYTF. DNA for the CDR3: TGTGCCAGTAGTATAGGAACAGGGAACTATGGCTACACCTTC.

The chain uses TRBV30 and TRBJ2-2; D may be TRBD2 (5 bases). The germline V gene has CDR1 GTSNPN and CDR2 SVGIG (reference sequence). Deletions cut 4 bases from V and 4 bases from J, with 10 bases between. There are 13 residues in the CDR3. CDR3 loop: CAWIKGSTGELFF. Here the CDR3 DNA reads TGTGCCTGGATCAAAGGGAGCACCGGGGAGCTGTTTTTT.

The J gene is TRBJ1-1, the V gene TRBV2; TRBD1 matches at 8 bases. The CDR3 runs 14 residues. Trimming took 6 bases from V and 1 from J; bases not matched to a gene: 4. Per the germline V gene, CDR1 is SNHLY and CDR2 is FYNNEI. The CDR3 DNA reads TGTGCCAGCAGAGCGACAGGGGCGAACACTGAAGCTTTCTTT. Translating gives CASRATGANTEAFF. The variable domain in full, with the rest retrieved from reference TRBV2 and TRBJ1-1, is EPEVTQTPSHQVTQMGQEVILRCVPISNHLYFYWYRQILGQKVEFLVSFYNNEISEKSEIFDDQFSVERPDGSNFTLKIRSTKLEDSAMYFCASRATGANTEAFFGQGTRLTVV.

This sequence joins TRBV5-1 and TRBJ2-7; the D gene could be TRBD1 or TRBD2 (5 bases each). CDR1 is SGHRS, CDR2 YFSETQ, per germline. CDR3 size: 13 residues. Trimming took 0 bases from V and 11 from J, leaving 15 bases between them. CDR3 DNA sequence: TGCGCCAGCAGCTTGGCCGGAACCAGAGGGGAGTACTTC. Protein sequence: CASSLAGTRGEYF.

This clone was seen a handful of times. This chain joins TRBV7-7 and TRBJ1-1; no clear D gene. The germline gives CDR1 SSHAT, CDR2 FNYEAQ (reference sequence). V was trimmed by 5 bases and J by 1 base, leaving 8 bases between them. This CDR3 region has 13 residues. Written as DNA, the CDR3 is TGTGCCAGCAGCCGACACCAGAACACTGAAGCTTTCTTT. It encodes CASSRHQNTEAFF. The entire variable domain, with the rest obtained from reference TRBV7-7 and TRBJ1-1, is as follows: GAGVSQSPRYKVTKRGQDVTLRCDPISSHATLYWYQQALGQGPEFLTYFNYEAQPDKSGLPSDRFSAERPEGSISTLTIQRTEQRDSAMYRCASSRHQNTEAFFGQGTRLTVV.

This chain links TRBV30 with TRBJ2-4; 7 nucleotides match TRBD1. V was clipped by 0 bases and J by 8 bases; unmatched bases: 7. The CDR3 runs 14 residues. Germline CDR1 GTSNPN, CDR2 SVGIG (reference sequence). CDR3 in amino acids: CAWSVYRQGYIQYF. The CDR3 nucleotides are TGTGCCTGGAGTGTTTATCGACAGGGATACATTCAGTACTTC.

CDR3 protein: CASSEAWGQETQYF. The DNA for the CDR3 is TGTGCCAGCAGTGAGGCTTGGGGGCAAGAGACCCAGTACTTC. The chain joins TRBV2 to TRBJ2-5; perhaps D is TRBD1 or TRBD2 (5 bases each). There are 14 residues in the CDR3. CDR1 is SNHLY and CDR2 is FYNNEI in the germline V gene. V lost 3 bases and J lost 2, with 10 bases in between.

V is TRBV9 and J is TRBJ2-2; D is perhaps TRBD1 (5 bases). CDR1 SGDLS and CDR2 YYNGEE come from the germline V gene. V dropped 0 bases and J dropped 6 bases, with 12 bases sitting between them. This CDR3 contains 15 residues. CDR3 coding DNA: TGTGCCAGCAGCGTAGAAGCCAGGGCGGCCGGGGAGCTGTTTTTT. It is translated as CASSVEARAAGELFF. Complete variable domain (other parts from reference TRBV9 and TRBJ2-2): DSGVTQTPKHLITATGQRVTLRCSPRSGDLSVYWYQQSLDQGLQFLIQYYNGEERAKGNILERFSAQQFPDLHSELNLSSLELGDSALYFCASSVEARAAGELFFGEGSRLTVL.

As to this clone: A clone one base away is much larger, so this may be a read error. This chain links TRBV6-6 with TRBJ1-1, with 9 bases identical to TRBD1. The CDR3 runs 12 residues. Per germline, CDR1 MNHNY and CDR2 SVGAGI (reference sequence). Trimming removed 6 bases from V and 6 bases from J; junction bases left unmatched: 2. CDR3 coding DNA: TGTGCCAGCAGCCGGACAGGGGCTGAAGCTTTCTTT. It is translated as CASSRTGAEAFF.